This T cell receptor (beta chain) was observed in a study of blood T cell repertoires in COVID-19. Study overall: PBMCs, B-cell-depleted T cells, or T cells were the source of the cDNA or gDNA that made up the material.

Sequencing used immunoSEQ multiplex PCR; TCRdb keeps in-frame clones, though not all of them. The repertoire includes 230,000 or so clones, roughly 80% of them detected once, and about 20% sits in the top ten. Germline V CDR1 and CDR2: MDHEN, SYDVKM. CDR3 length: 14 residues. V was trimmed by 7 bases and J by 7 bases, leaving 16 bases between them. This receptor was identified in a man aged 25-45 years with active or convalescent COVID-19. Sequencing was carried out using peripheral blood. The chain is built from TRBV28 and TRBJ1-4; D perhaps matches TRBD1 (6 bases). CDR3: CASKPGHLGEKLFF. CDR3 nucleotides: TGTGCCAGCAAACCGGGACATTTGGGTGAAAAACTGTTTTTT.